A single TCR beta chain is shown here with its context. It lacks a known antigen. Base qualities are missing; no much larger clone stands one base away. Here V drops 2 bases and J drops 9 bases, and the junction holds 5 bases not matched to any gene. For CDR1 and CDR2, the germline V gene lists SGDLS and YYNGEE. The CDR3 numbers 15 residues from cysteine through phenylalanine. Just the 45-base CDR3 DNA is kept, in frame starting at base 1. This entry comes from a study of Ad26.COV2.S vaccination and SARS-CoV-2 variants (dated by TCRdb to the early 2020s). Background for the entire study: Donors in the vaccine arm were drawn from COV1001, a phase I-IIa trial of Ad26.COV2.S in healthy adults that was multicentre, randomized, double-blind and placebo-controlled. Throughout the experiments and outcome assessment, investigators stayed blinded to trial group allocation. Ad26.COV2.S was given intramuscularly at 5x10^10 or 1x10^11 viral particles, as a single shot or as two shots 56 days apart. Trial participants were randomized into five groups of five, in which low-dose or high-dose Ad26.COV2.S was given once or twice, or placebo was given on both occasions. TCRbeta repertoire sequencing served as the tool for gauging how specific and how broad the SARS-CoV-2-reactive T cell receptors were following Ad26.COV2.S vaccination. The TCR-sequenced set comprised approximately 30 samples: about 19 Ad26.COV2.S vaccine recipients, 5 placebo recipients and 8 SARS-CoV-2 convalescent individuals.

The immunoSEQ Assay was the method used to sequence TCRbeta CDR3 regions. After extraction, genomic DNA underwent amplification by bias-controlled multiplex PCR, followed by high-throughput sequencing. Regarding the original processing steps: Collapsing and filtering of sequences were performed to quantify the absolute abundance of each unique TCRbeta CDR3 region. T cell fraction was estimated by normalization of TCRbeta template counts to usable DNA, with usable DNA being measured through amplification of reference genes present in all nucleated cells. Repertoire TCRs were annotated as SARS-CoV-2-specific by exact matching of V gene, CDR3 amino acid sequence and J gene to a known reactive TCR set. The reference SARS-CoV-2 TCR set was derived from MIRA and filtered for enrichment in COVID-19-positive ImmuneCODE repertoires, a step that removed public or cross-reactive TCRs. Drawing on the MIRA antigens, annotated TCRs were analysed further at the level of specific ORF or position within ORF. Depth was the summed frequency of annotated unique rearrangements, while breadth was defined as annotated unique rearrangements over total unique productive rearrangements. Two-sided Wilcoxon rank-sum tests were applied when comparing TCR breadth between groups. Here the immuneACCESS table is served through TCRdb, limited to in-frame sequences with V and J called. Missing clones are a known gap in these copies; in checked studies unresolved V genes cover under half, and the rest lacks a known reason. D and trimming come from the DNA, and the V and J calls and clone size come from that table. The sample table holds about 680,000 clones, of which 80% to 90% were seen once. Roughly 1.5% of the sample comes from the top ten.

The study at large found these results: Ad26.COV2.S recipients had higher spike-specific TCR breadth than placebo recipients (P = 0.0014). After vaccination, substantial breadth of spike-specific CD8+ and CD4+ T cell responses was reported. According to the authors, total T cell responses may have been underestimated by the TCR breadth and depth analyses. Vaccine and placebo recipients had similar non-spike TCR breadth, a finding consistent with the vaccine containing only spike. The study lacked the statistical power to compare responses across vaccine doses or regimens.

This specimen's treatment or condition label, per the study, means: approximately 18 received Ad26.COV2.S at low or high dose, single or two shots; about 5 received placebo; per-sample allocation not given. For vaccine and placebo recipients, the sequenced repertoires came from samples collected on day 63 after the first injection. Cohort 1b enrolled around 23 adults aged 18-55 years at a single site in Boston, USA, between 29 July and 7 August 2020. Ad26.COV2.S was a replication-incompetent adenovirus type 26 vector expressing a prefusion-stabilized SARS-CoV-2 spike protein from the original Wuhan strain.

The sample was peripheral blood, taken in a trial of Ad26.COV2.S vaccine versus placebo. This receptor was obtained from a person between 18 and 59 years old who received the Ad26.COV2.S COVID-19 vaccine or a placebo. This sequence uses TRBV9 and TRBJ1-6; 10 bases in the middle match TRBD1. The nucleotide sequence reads TGTGCCAGCAGCGTCGAAGGGACAGGGGTTTCACCCCTCCACTTT. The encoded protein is CASSVEGTGVSPLHF.